The 26 T cell receptor beta chains listed next were all sequenced from one sample in a study of blood T cell repertoires in COVID-19. Only in-frame clones appear in the TCRdb table, and some are missing; sequencing was by immunoSEQ multiplex PCR. The table shows 210,000 or so clones, with approximately 80% occurring only once. The specimen was PBMCs or T cells enriched from blood (not recorded which). These receptors came from a young man with acute COVID-19.

CDR3 sequence: CASSEAFGVDYGYTF. CDR3 sequence (DNA): TGTGCCAGCAGTGAAGCCTTCGGGGTTGACTATGGCTACACCTTC. V gene TRBV6-1 combines with J gene TRBJ1-2; D remains unclear. Between the trimmed V and J ends, which lost 0 bases and 3 bases, there was a span of 11 bases. Germline loops: CDR1 MNHNS, CDR2 SASEGT. The CDR3 contains 15 residues.

This chain links TRBV5-4 with TRBJ1-1, with a tentative D call TRBD1 (5 bases). Germline CDR1 SGHNT, CDR2 YYREEE (reference sequence). The CDR3 is made up of 14 amino acids. Trimming took off 7 bases at V and 3 bases at J, with 16 bases between the two ends. The CDR3 loop reads CASHSLRDYTEAFF. CDR3 DNA: TGTGCCAGCCATTCTCTGCGGGACTACACTGAAGCTTTCTTT.

This clone was seen only a few times. The CDR3 region has the DNA TGTGCCAGCAGTTTATCACAGGGGATTTTGGTTAACTATGGCTACACCTTC. Its protein product is CASSLSQGILVNYGYTF. The chain has TRBV28 and TRBJ1-2; TRBD1 matches 7 bases. The CDR3 contains 17 residues. Germline V gene sequence: CDR1 MDHEN, CDR2 SYDVKM. Trimming removed 1 base from V and 1 base from J; junction bases left unmatched: 9.

The rearrangement joins TRBV7-9 to TRBJ2-5; 9 bases agree with TRBD1. There are 14 residues in the CDR3. Germline trimming cut 5 bases from V and 7 bases from J; bases unmatched to any gene: 8. CDR1 is SEHNR and CDR2 is FQNEAQ in the germline V gene (reference sequence). In nucleotides, the CDR3 is TGTGCCAGCAGCCTGGGACAGGGTGCGGGGACCCAGTACTTC. It is translated as CASSLGQGAGTQYF.

The chain combines TRBV10-3 with TRBJ1-1; D ambiguous. This CDR3 is built from 13 residues. Trimming shortened V by 4 bases and J by 1 base, and 7 bases separated the two germline ends. Germline V lookup: CDR1 ENHRY, CDR2 SYGVKD. This chain's CDR3 is CAISVQENTEAFF. DNA for the CDR3: TGTGCCATCAGTGTGCAGGAGAACACTGAAGCTTTCTTT.

This clone was observed at least ten times. The genes are TRBV9 and TRBJ2-3; the D is unclear. CDR3 size: 14 residues. V dropped 0 bases and J dropped 3 bases, with 8 bases sitting between them. Per germline, CDR1 SGDLS and CDR2 YYNGEE. The CDR3 region has the DNA TGTGCCAGCAGCGTAGCCGAGCTAACAGATACGCAGTATTTT. The encoded protein is CASSVAELTDTQYF.

The chain uses TRBV5-1 and TRBJ1-3, with D hard to call. The germline V gene encodes CDR1 SGHRS and CDR2 YFSETQ. V was shortened by 3 bases and J by 0 bases, with 4 bases between the two germline ends. The CDR3 totals 13 residues. CDR3 protein: CASSSSSGNTIYF. The DNA for the CDR3 is TGCGCCAGCAGCTCGAGCTCTGGAAACACCATATATTTT.

This clone appeared a few times. The rearrangement uses TRBV28 and TRBJ1-1, with D perhaps matching TRBD1 (6 bases). The CDR3 covers 11 residues. Per the germline V gene, CDR1 is MDHEN and CDR2 is SYDVKM. The V gene lost 10 bases and the J gene lost 5 bases, with 11 bases spanning the gap. CDR3 DNA sequence: TGTGCCACCTTGAGGGGGACTGAAGCTTTCTTT. Amino acids: CATLRGTEAFF. Together with reference TRBV28 and TRBJ1-1, the CDR3 gives the full variable domain: DVKVTQSSRYLVKRTGEKVFLECVQDMDHENMFWYRQDPGLGLRLIYFSYDVKMKEKGDIPEGYSVSREKKERFSLILESASTNQTSMYLCATLRGTEAFFGQGTRLTVV.

This chain links TRBV12-5 with TRBJ1-1; 7 bases line up with TRBD1. CDR3 length: 14 amino acids. Germline trimming cut 5 bases from V and 1 base from J; bases unmatched to any gene: 4. CDR1 is LGHNT, CDR2 FRNRAP, per germline. CDR3 coding DNA: TGTGCTAGTGGTCGGGACAGTGAGAACACTGAAGCTTTCTTT. It translates to CASGRDSENTEAFF.

The J gene is TRBJ1-5, the V gene TRBV19, with a tentative D call TRBD1 (6 bases). The germline CDR1 and CDR2 sequences are LNHDA and SQIVND (reference sequence). The CDR3 runs 13 residues. The ends were cut back, 9 bases at V and 6 bases at J, with 15 bases in the middle. The CDR3 loop reads CASNRELGQPQHF. In nucleotides, the CDR3 is TGTGCCAGCAACAGGGAATTAGGTCAGCCCCAGCATTTT.

The chain carries TRBV27 and TRBJ1-5; tentatively, D is TRBD1 (5 bases). The CDR3 runs to 13 residues. Trimming removed 4 bases from V and 4 bases from J, with 8 bases in between. Germline loops: CDR1 MNHEY, CDR2 SMNVEV (reference sequence). The CDR3 DNA is TGTGCCAGCAGTTGGGGCGCGAATCAGCCCCAGCATTTT. It codes for CASSWGANQPQHF.

The genes are TRBV7-9 and TRBJ1-2, with TRBD1 matching 8 bases. This CDR3 comprises 16 residues. V gave up 1 base and J gave up 3 bases; unmatched junction bases: 7. The V gene's germline CDR1 is SEHNR and CDR2 FQNEAQ (reference sequence). CDR3 sequence: CASSLVAGGDDYGYTF. The CDR3 DNA follows: TGTGCCAGCAGCTTAGTTGCAGGGGGCGACGACTATGGCTACACCTTC.

The V gene is TRBV7-3, the J gene TRBJ2-7, with D tentatively TRBD1 (5 bases). Per germline, CDR1 SGHTA and CDR2 FQGTGA. The CDR3 length is 15 residues. The germline V and J ends were trimmed by 3 bases and 5 bases, with 17 bases remaining between them. The CDR3 loop is CASSFNSGSGHEQYF. The CDR3, as DNA: TGTGCCAGCAGCTTTAATTCAGGGTCCGGCCACGAGCAGTACTTC.

The rearrangement links TRBV29-1 to TRBJ2-7; no clear D. The CDR3 is made up of 15 amino acids. Germline values: CDR1 SQVTM, CDR2 ANQGSEA. V lost 3 bases and J 6 bases, leaving 21 bases between the germline ends. The CDR3 loop is CSVDSPNSHGGEQYF. The CDR3 DNA reads TGCAGCGTTGATTCCCCTAACTCGCACGGCGGCGAGCAGTACTTC.

This clone has only a few counts. The chain has TRBV6-5 and TRBJ2-7, with D possibly being TRBD1 (6 bases). Looked up from germline, CDR1 is MNHEY and CDR2 is SVGAGI. The CDR3 loop spans 13 amino acids. Trimming shortened V by 5 bases and J by 4 bases, and 12 bases separated the two germline ends. The DNA for the CDR3 is TGTGCCAGCAGTCGAACCAGGGGTTACGAGCAGTACTTC. Its protein product is CASSRTRGYEQYF.

The chain has TRBV5-1 and TRBJ2-1, with 10 bases identical to TRBD2. This CDR3 comprises 14 residues. Per the germline V gene, CDR1 is SGHRS and CDR2 is YFSETQ. V dropped 4 bases and J dropped 3; count of bases not matched to a gene: 1. The CDR3 coding sequence is TGCGCCAGCAGCCAGCGGGGGGGCTACAATGAGCAGTTCTTC. It encodes CASSQRGGYNEQFF.

V gene TRBV19 combines with J gene TRBJ1-3; no clear D gene. Germline CDR1 and CDR2: LNHDA and SQIVND (reference sequence). Trimming removed 5 bases from V and 0 bases from J, with 5 bases in between. The CDR3 is made up of 13 amino acids. The CDR3 here is CASSSVSGNTIYF. In nucleotides, the CDR3 is TGTGCCAGTAGTTCAGTCTCTGGAAACACCATATATTTT.

CDR3 residues: CASSSLVGTGGEKLFF. The CDR3 DNA reads as TGTGCCAGCAGCTCACTAGTGGGAACAGGGGGAGAAAAACTGTTTTTT. The J gene is TRBJ1-4, the V gene TRBV7-9; 8 bases match TRBD1. Germline trimming cut 4 bases from V and 8 bases from J; bases unmatched to any gene: 12. Germline V CDR1 and CDR2: SEHNR, FQNEAQ (reference sequence). The CDR3 loop spans 16 amino acids.

This clone has a handful of counts. The CDR3 sequence: CASSQALYNEQFF. The CDR3 DNA reads as TGCGCCAGCAGTCAAGCACTCTACAATGAGCAGTTCTTC. The V gene is TRBV5-1, the J gene TRBJ2-1, with no clear D. Per germline, CDR1 SGHRS and CDR2 YFSETQ. This CDR3 is 13 amino acids long. V was shortened by 5 bases and J by 3 bases, with 9 bases between the two germline ends.

This sequence joins TRBV2 and TRBJ2-6; 12 nucleotides match TRBD1. Unmatched junction bases numbered 4, after V lost 6 bases and J lost 4 bases. There are 16 residues in the CDR3. Per the germline V gene, CDR1 is SNHLY and CDR2 is FYNNEI. The CDR3 here is CASRAGTGGGANVLTF. The CDR3 bases are TGTGCCAGCAGGGCCGGGACAGGGGGCGGGGCCAACGTCCTGACTTTC.

The rearrangement uses TRBV7-9 and TRBJ2-7; 7 bases are shared with TRBD1. The V and J ends lost 8 bases and 1 base, in that order; junction bases with no gene match: 2. Germline V gene sequence: CDR1 SEHNR, CDR2 FQNEAQ (reference sequence). The CDR3 extends over 12 amino acids. The CDR3 DNA reads as TGTGCCAGCGGGACAGCATCCTACGAGCAGTACTTC. This encodes CASGTASYEQYF.

The chain uses TRBV6-1 and TRBJ2-7; D call uncertain. This CDR3 has 14 residues. Trimming took 0 bases from V and 0 from J, leaving 6 bases between them. Germline values: CDR1 MNHNS, CDR2 SASEGT. CDR3 nucleotide sequence: TGTGCCAGCAGTGAAGCCACTGGCTCCTACGAGCAGTACTTC. Translating it yields CASSEATGSYEQYF.

This clone was detected a few times. The V and J genes are TRBV30 and TRBJ2-5, with 11 bases lining up with TRBD1. This CDR3 region has 17 residues. The V segment lost 0 bases and the J segment 5 bases; nucleotides outside the gene matches: 11. Germline V lookup: CDR1 GTSNPN, CDR2 SVGIG (reference sequence). The CDR3, as DNA: TGTGCCTGGAGTGTATGGACAGGGGGCGCCAGGTTGGAGACCCAGTACTTC. It specifies CAWSVWTGGARLETQYF. Looking up the rest from reference TRBV30 and TRBJ2-5 gives the full variable domain: SQTIHQWPATLVQPVGSPLSLECTVEGTSNPNLYWYRQAAGRGLQLLFYSVGIGQISSEVPQNLSASRPQDRQFILSSKKLLLSDSGFYLCAWSVWTGGARLETQYFGPGTRLLVL.

The chain carries TRBV5-1 and TRBJ2-5; 8 bases fit TRBD2. Trimming at V came to 0 bases and at J to 5 bases, leaving 6 bases not matched to a gene. Germline lookup yields CDR1 SGHRS and CDR2 YFSETQ. There are 15 residues in the CDR3. This CDR3 reads CASSLEAGDWETQYF. In DNA, the CDR3 is TGCGCCAGCAGCTTGGAAGCGGGGGATTGGGAGACCCAGTACTTC.

The chain uses TRBV25-1 and TRBJ2-7; maybe TRBD2 (7 bases). V dropped 3 bases and J dropped 6 bases, with 12 bases sitting between them. Germline V gene sequence: CDR1 MGHDK, CDR2 SYGVNS. This CDR3 comprises 13 residues. CDR3: CASSEFGGREQYF. Here the CDR3 DNA reads TGTGCCAGCAGTGAGTTCGGGGGGCGCGAGCAGTACTTC.

This sequence joins TRBV12-5 and TRBJ2-6, with a tentative D call TRBD1 (6 bases). V was cut by 5 bases and J by 4 bases, with 18 bases left in between. The CDR3 is made up of 17 amino acids. Germline lookup yields CDR1 LGHNT and CDR2 FRNRAP. CDR3 amino acids: CASGAAGEVLGANVLTF. Here the CDR3 DNA reads TGTGCTAGTGGTGCAGCAGGGGAAGTGTTGGGGGCCAACGTCCTGACTTTC.